Given below is one T cell receptor beta chain in context. The sample comes from a study of technical replicates of blood from several donors. Method: immunoSEQ multiplex PCR; TCRdb's copy keeps in-frame clones and lacks some. This sample yields about 70,000 clones, of which just under 95% are seen a single time; about 0.4% belongs to the top ten. The V end was cut by 6 bases, the J end by 5 bases, with 20 bases between. In germline, CDR1 is MDHEN, CDR2 SYDVKM. The CDR3 sequence is 16 residues long. This clonotype was sampled from a human donor in good health. The chain employs TRBV28 and TRBJ1-5, with D possibly being TRBD1 (6 bases). Sequenced material: T cells isolated from PBMCs. CDR3 DNA sequence: TGTGCCAGCAGCTATACAGGGACTACATCTCATCAGCCCCAGCATTTT. This translates into CASSYTGTTSHQPQHF.